This T cell receptor (beta chain) was recorded in a study of T cell responses to AZD1222 COVID-19 vaccine. Study-level results: Nearly half of the spike-specific TCRs reportedly recognize variant regions that carry no mutations. Sampling that yielded the repertoires occurred only after the peak T cell response.

Note on this clone: Antigen unknown.

Generated by immunoSEQ multiplex PCR, the TCRdb table keeps only in-frame clones and is missing some. The data hold about 120,000 clones, with around nine tenths observed a single time. This sample comprised peripheral blood, obtained 28 days after the second AZD1222 dose. The TCR was taken from an adult who received the AZD1222 COVID-19 vaccine.

CDR3 residues: CASNIDRATGELFF. The CDR3 DNA follows: TGTGCCAGCAACATAGACAGGGCCACCGGGGAGCTGTTTTTT. V gene TRBV9 combines with J gene TRBJ2-2; 7 nucleotides agree with TRBD1. CDR3 length equals 14 residues. CDR1 SGDLS and CDR2 YYNGEE come from the germline V gene. The J segment lost 4 bases and the V segment lost 6 bases, leaving 6 bases of the junction unmatched.